This T cell receptor (beta chain) was sequenced for a study of T cells after yellow fever vaccination. 5'RACE template switching added a universal primer site and UMIs to TCR cDNA. MiXCR, run by TCRdb on the 5' RACE reads, gives a single entry per CDR3 protein. The sample has about 74,000 distinct CDR3 sequences, roughly 6.9% seen once. With 5 bases removed from V and 5 bases from J, the gap between germline ends came to 19 bases. CDR3 length: 16 residues. Per the germline V gene, CDR1 is SGHNT and CDR2 is YENEEA. General study findings and limits: Peak timing came faster in the weaker secondary response, day 5 versus 15. In post-booster samples, most primary-vaccination clones reappeared (roughly 96% CD4, 70% to 90% CD8).

The table lists this clonotype with a few counts. The antigen remains unidentified. The TCR originated in a young man who received the YFV17D yellow fever vaccine. The sample here was CD8+ T cells sorted from PBMCs, taken 5 days after the first yellow fever vaccination. This chain connects TRBV11-3 to TRBJ2-1; the D call may be TRBD1 or TRBD2 (6 bases each). This chain's CDR3 is CASSLASAGGDNEQFF. Here the CDR3 DNA reads TGTGCCAGCAGCCTAGCCTCGGCCGGGGGCGACAATGAGCAGTTCTTC.